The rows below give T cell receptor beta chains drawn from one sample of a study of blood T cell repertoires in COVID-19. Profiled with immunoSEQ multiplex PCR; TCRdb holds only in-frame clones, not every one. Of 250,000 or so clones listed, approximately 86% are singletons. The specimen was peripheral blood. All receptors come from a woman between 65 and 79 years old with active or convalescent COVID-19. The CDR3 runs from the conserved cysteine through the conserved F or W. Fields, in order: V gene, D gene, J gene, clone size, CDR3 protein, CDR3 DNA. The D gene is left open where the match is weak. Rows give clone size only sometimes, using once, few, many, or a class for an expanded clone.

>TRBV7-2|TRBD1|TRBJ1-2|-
CASSPGQGPYGYTF
TGTGCCAGCAGCCCGGGACAGGGACCGTATGGCTACACCTTC
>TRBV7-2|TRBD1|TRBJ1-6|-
CASSSQTFRDSRDF
TGTGCCAGCAGCTCACAAACCTTCCGGGACAGCCGCGACTTT
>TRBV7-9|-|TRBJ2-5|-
CASSPQETQYF
TGTGCCAGCAGCCCACAAGAGACCCAGTACTTC
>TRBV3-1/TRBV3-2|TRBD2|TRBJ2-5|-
CASSLAGGTRETQYF
TGTGCCAGCAGCCTAGCGGGGGGGACTCGGGAGACCCAGTACTTC
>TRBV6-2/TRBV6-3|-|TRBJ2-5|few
CASSYGGSFQETQYF
TGTGCCAGCAGTTACGGGGGCTCATTCCAAGAGACCCAGTACTTC
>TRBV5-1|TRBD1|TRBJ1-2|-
CASSGTGAVGYTF
TGCGCCAGCAGCGGGACAGGGGCGGTAGGCTACACCTTC
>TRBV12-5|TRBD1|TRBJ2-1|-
CASGGQDSYNEQFF
TGTGCTAGTGGTGGACAGGACTCCTACAATGAGCAGTTCTTC
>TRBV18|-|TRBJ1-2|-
CASSPGQSSNYGYTF
TGTGCCAGCTCACCAGGACAGTCATCTAACTATGGCTACACCTTC
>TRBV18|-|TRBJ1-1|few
CASSPGGGPNTEAFF
TGTGCCAGCTCACCAGGCGGGGGCCCGAACACTGAAGCTTTCTTT
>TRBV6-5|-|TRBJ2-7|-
CASRDTRPGEYF
TGTGCCAGCAGAGATACCCGGCCCGGGGAGTACTTC
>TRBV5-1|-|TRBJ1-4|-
CASSLVQSGDEKLFF
TGCGCCAGCAGCTTGGTGCAATCGGGAGATGAAAAACTGTTTTTT
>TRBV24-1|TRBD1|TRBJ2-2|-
CATSPGQLGNTGELFF
TGTGCCACCAGCCCGGGACAGCTCGGGAACACCGGGGAGCTGTTTTTT
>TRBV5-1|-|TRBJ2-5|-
CASSLGLVLGQETQYF
TGCGCCAGCAGCTTGGGACTAGTGTTGGGACAAGAGACCCAGTACTTC
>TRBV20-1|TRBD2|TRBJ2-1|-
CSASRGPRTSGGFYNEQFF
TGCAGTGCTAGTAGAGGGCCGAGGACTAGCGGGGGGTTCTACAATGAGCAGTTCTTC
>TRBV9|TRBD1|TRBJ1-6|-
CASSAGTAYNSPLHF
TGTGCCAGCAGCGCCGGGACAGCCTATAATTCACCCCTCCACTTT
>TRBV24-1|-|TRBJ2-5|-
CATSAPQGQGETQYF
TGTGCCACCAGTGCGCCTCAGGGTCAAGGGGAGACCCAGTACTTC
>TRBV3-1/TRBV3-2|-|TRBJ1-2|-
CASSQDSWRGYTF
TGTGCCAGCAGCCAAGATTCGTGGAGGGGCTACACCTTC
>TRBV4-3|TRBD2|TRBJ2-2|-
CASSQDPGTSGELFF
TGCGCCAGCAGCCAAGATCCAGGGACTAGCGGGGAGCTGTTTTTT
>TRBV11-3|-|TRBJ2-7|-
CASSWDLGPWEQYF
TGTGCCAGCAGCTGGGACTTGGGGCCCTGGGAACAGTACTTC
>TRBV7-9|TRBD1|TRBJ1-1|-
CASSRLTGAAFF
TGTGCCAGCAGCCGATTGACAGGGGCAGCTTTCTTT
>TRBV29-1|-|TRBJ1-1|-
CSVEDPGLTEAFF
TGCAGCGTTGAAGATCCCGGGTTAACTGAAGCTTTCTTT
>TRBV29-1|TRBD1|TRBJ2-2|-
CSALGQGGGELFF
TGCAGCGCGTTAGGACAGGGTGGCGGGGAGCTGTTTTTT
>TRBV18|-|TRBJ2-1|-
CASSPGATDNEQFF
TGTGCCAGCTCACCAGGCGCAACAGACAATGAGCAGTTCTTC
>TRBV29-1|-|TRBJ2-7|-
CSVELGGEQYF
TGCAGCGTTGAACTAGGAGGCGAGCAGTACTTC
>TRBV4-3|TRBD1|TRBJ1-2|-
CASSQAGQGGYTF
TGCGCCAGCAGCCAAGCGGGACAGGGAGGCTACACCTTC
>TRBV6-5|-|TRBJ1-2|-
CASSSSGTNYGYTF
TGTGCCAGCAGTTCCTCCGGGACTAACTATGGCTACACCTTC
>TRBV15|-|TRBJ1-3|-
CATSRTRQLSGNTIYF
TGTGCCACCAGCAGAACCCGACAGCTCTCTGGAAACACCATATATTTT
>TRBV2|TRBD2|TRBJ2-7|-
CASRASGRFGEQYF
TGTGCCAGCAGGGCTAGCGGGAGGTTCGGCGAGCAGTACTTC
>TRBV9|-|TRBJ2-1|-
CASSAKALANEQFF
TGTGCCAGCAGCGCCAAAGCGCTAGCCAATGAGCAGTTCTTC
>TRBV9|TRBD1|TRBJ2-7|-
CASSLGGTGDYEQYF
TGTGCCAGCAGCCTCGGAGGGACAGGGGACTACGAGCAGTACTTC
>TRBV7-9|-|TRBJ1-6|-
CASSLNSGQSPLHF
TGTGCCAGCAGCTTAAACAGCGGGCAATCACCCCTCCACTTT
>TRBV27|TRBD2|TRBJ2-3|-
CASRLSGTRSTDTQYF
TGTGCCAGCAGGCTATCCGGGACTAGGTCCACAGATACGCAGTATTTT
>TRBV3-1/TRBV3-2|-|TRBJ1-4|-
CASARRAGVTNEKLFF
TGTGCCAGCGCAAGGCGTGCGGGGGTTACTAATGAAAAACTGTTTTTT
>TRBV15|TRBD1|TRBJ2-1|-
CATRWTGANNEQFF
TGTGCCACCAGGTGGACAGGGGCCAACAATGAGCAGTTCTTC
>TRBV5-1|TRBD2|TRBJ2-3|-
CASSQGGSDTQYF
TGCGCCAGCAGCCAGGGAGGGTCAGATACGCAGTATTTT
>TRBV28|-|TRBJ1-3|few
CASSAHDSSGNTIYF
TGTGCCAGCAGTGCACACGACAGCTCTGGAAACACCATATATTTT
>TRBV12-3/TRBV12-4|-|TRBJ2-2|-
CASSQSNTGELFF
TGTGCCAGCAGCCAATCCAATACCGGGGAGCTGTTTTTT
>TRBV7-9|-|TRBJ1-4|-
CASRGHPRGEVNEKLFF
TGTGCCAGCAGAGGACATCCGCGCGGGGAGGTTAATGAAAAACTGTTTTTT
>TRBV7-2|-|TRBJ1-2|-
CASSSGQLGDYGYTF
TGTGCCAGCAGCTCCGGACAGCTAGGAGACTATGGCTACACCTTC
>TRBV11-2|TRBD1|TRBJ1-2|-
CASSFGQEYGYTF
TGTGCCAGCAGTTTTGGACAGGAGTATGGCTACACCTTC
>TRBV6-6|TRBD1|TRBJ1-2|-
CASSYSTGYYGYTF
TGTGCCAGCAGTTACTCGACAGGGTACTATGGCTACACCTTC
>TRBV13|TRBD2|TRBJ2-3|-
CASSPENRTSGGYTDTQYF
TGTGCCAGCAGCCCCGAAAACCGTACTAGCGGGGGATACACAGATACGCAGTATTTT
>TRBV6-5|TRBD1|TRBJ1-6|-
CASSPGQGQSPLHF
TGTGCCAGCAGTCCAGGACAGGGGCAGTCACCCCTCCACTTT
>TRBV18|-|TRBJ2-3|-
CASSLQATDTQYF
TGTGCCAGCTCCCTACAGGCCACAGATACGCAGTATTTT
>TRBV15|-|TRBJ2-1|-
CATLLTGPYNEQFF
TGTGCCACCTTACTCACAGGGCCCTACAATGAGCAGTTCTTC
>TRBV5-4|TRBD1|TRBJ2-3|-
CASRSGGDTQYF
TGTGCCAGCCGATCAGGGGGTGATACGCAGTATTTT
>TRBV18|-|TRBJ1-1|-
CASSPPNRNEDTEAFF
TGTGCCAGCTCACCACCGAACAGGAACGAGGACACTGAAGCTTTCTTT
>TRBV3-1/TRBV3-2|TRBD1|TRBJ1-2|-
CASSATGEGYTF
TGTGCCAGCAGCGCGACAGGGGAAGGCTACACCTTC
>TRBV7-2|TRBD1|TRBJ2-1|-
CASSNRTGEQFF
TGTGCCAGCAGCAATAGGACAGGCGAGCAGTTCTTC
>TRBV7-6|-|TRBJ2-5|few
CASSFDIAEQETQYF
TGTGCCAGCAGCTTCGACATAGCGGAACAAGAGACCCAGTACTTC
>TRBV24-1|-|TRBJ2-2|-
CATPKGQLLNTGELFF
TGTGCCACCCCAAAGGGACAACTGCTGAACACCGGGGAGCTGTTTTTT
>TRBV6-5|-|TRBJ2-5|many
CASSSGSVFKETQYF
TGTGCCAGCAGCTCAGGTTCGGTCTTCAAAGAGACCCAGTACTTC